This T cell receptor (beta chain) was recorded in a study of brain T cells in children with intractable seizures. Indicated time point: blood from clinic visit 5 months post-surgery; TSC patient then seizure free. Only cases whose brain tissue showed the highest T cell transcript signatures were sequenced. Clones were read by immunoSEQ multiplex PCR, and TCRdb kept only the in-frame ones, dropping some. The sample includes 300,000 to 400,000 clones, roughly 93% of them seen just once. There are a few counts of this clone. The V end was cut by 3 bases, the J end by 6 bases, with 8 bases between. The CDR3 covers 12 residues.

The sequenced sample was peripheral blood, obtained 5 to 6 months after surgery. The sequence was obtained from a boy under two years old with tuberous sclerosis and intractable seizures. V is TRBV12-3 or TRBV12-4 and J is TRBJ1-1; D unresolved. The CDR3 sequence: CASSFGGAEAFF. As DNA, the CDR3 is TGTGCCAGCAGTTTTGGTGGGGCTGAAGCTTTCTTT.